This entry lists 30 T cell receptor beta chains sequenced from one sample in a study of shared T cell receptors in the human thymus. TCRdb keeps only in-frame clones here, not all; method: immunoSEQ multiplex PCR. The sample consists of hundreds of thousands of clones, approximately 90% of them appearing once. The same data also went into a second study, on human thymus T cells.

The sequenced material came from thymocytes. The receptors stem from a boy younger than two with a congenital heart defect.

CDR3 residues: CASSLGQQANYGYTF. The CDR3 bases are TGTGCCAGCAGCTTGGGCCAGCAAGCTAACTATGGCTACACCTTC. The chain recombines TRBV7-9 with TRBJ1-2; D not resolved. Trimming left V 3 bases short and J 0 bases short, with 11 bases between. The CDR3 contains 15 residues. Germline CDR1 is SEHNR and CDR2 is FQNEAQ (reference sequence).

The V call is TRBV10-2, the J call TRBJ1-1; D gene ambiguous. Germline loops: CDR1 WSHSY, CDR2 SAAADI. The CDR3 has 13 amino acids. Deletions cut 2 bases from V and 0 bases from J, with 4 bases between. The CDR3 DNA is TGCGCCAGCAGTGAGCGCGTGAACACTGAAGCTTTCTTT. Translation: CASSERVNTEAFF.

The chain combines TRBV7-8 with TRBJ2-3; 7 positions match TRBD2. This CDR3 contains 18 residues. J gave up 3 bases and V 5 bases, and 17 bases lay outside the gene matches. Germline V gene data show CDR1 as SGHVS and CDR2 as FQNEAQ. Here the CDR3 reads CASSPWGVAGEGTDTQYF. The CDR3, as DNA: TGTGCCAGCAGCCCCTGGGGAGTAGCGGGTGAGGGTACAGATACGCAGTATTTT.

This clone was picked up a small number of times. This rearrangement joins TRBV4-1 to TRBJ2-5, with 11 bases matching TRBD2. Germline trimming cut 0 bases from V and 1 base from J; bases unmatched to any gene: 1. The V gene's germline CDR1 is MGHRA and CDR2 YSYEKL. CDR3 length: 16 amino acids. Written as DNA, the CDR3 is TGCGCCAGCAGCCAAGACGGGACTAGCGGCCAAGAGACCCAGTACTTC. Protein product: CASSQDGTSGQETQYF.

The V and J genes are TRBV27 and TRBJ1-2, with 9 bases aligning to TRBD1. The CDR3 has 18 residues. The germline V gene encodes CDR1 MNHEY and CDR2 SMNVEV (reference sequence). V dropped 5 bases and J dropped 0; count of bases not matched to a gene: 13. The DNA of the CDR3 is TGTGCCAGCAGTATTTCGGGACAGGGAAGGGGAGCTAACTATGGCTACACCTTC. It yields the protein CASSISGQGRGANYGYTF.

This sequence joins TRBV7-9 and TRBJ1-2; D is unclear. Per the germline V gene, CDR1 is SEHNR and CDR2 is FQNEAQ (reference sequence). The CDR3 totals 15 residues. Trimming took 4 bases from V and 4 from J, leaving 16 bases between them. CDR3 in DNA: TGTGCCAGCAGCTCTCCCAACCCTGGGCGCTATGGCTACACCTTC. This codes for CASSSPNPGRYGYTF.

The chain links TRBV5-6 to TRBJ1-1; tentatively, D is TRBD1 (5 bases). The germline V gene encodes CDR1 SGHDT and CDR2 YYEEEE. The CDR3 length is 16 residues. Trimming removed 1 base at V and 2 bases at J, with 15 bases between. In nucleotides, the CDR3 is TGTGCCAGCAGCTTGTATCAGGGATTCATCAACACTGAAGCTTTCTTT. It codes for CASSLYQGFINTEAFF.

The chain combines TRBV27 with TRBJ2-3; the D gene is possibly TRBD1 (5 bases). V lost 0 bases, J lost 0 bases, and 10 bases lay in between. The CDR3 extends over 16 amino acids. Germline V CDR1 and CDR2: MNHEY, SMNVEV (reference sequence). CDR3 coding DNA: TGTGCCAGCAGTTTATCTCAGGGCCCAAGCACAGATACGCAGTATTTT. Its translation: CASSLSQGPSTDTQYF.

J is TRBJ2-1 and V is TRBV2; 11 bases are shared with TRBD2. The ends lost 1 base at V and 0 bases at J; junction bases unmatched: 20. Germline V lookup: CDR1 SNHLY, CDR2 FYNNEI. This CDR3 comprises 23 residues. The CDR3 DNA reads as TGTGCCAGCAGTGAAGGGGCGATCTTACCGGGACTAGCGGAAATATTCTCCTACAATGAGCAGTTCTTC. This codes for CASSEGAILPGLAEIFSYNEQFF.

Only one count was recorded for this clone. The chain joins TRBV15 to TRBJ2-7, with 10 bases matching TRBD2. Looked up from germline, CDR1 is LNHNV and CDR2 is YYDKDF (reference sequence). J was trimmed by 0 bases and V by 0 bases; bases with no gene match: 11. This CDR3 comprises 19 residues. For the CDR3, the DNA is TGTGCCACCAGCAGAGATCTCCCTAGCGGGAGCTCCATCTCCTACGAGCAGTACTTC. Amino acid sequence: CATSRDLPSGSSISYEQYF.

This rearrangement joins TRBV19 to TRBJ1-2, with D maybe TRBD1 (6 bases). Between the trimmed V and J ends, which lost 3 bases and 7 bases, there was a span of 12 bases. CDR1 is LNHDA and CDR2 is SQIVND in the germline V gene (reference sequence). The CDR3 has 13 amino acids. The CDR3 sequence is CASSIGGAGGYTF. Here the CDR3 DNA reads TGTGCCAGTAGTATCGGGGGGGCGGGTGGCTACACCTTC. Full variable domain (rest looked up from reference TRBV19 and TRBJ1-2): DGGITQSPKYLFRKEGQNVTLSCEQNLNHDAMYWYRQDPGQGLRLIYYSQIVNDFQKGDIAEGYSVSREKKESFPLTVTSAQKNPTAFYLCASSIGGAGGYTFGSGTRLTVV.

This clone occurred once. The chain couples TRBV4-1 to TRBJ2-3, with TRBD2 matching over 8 bases. V shed 3 bases, J shed 6 bases, and the junction held 11 bases outside the gene matches. CDR3 length: 16 residues. Germline assignment: CDR1 MGHRA and CDR2 YSYEKL. The chain's CDR3 is CASSHEKSGRLDTQYF. The CDR3 coding sequence is TGCGCCAGCAGCCACGAGAAGAGCGGGAGATTGGATACGCAGTATTTT.

A remark on this clone: This likely comes from a read error, as the CDR3 has no conserved phenylalanine or tryptophan at its end. No DNA is shown, since the ends of the CDR3 on it are uncertain; the CDR3 is the one TCRdb lists. The chain recombines TRBV11-2 with TRBJ1-1; TRBD1 is taken as the D call from the table, unchecked against the DNA. CDR1 SGHAT and CDR2 FQNNGV come from the germline V gene. With termini counted, the CDR3 has 12 amino acids. The CDR3: CASSLGGQLVGV.

V gene TRBV29-1 combines with J gene TRBJ2-1; D is possibly TRBD2 (6 bases). Trimming removed 3 bases at V and 4 bases at J, with 10 bases between. The CDR3 spans 13 residues. Looked up from germline, CDR1 is SQVTM and CDR2 is ANQGSEA. CDR3 in amino acids: CSVESSVYNEQFF. The CDR3 nucleotides read TGCAGCGTTGAGTCTAGCGTTTACAATGAGCAGTTCTTC.

The chain is built from TRBV14 and TRBJ1-3; D uncertain. Trimming cost V 4 bases and J 2 bases, with 12 bases left between them. This CDR3 comprises 15 residues. Looked up from germline, CDR1 is SGHDN and CDR2 is FVKESK. This CDR3 reads CASSRRQEAGNTIYF. As DNA, the CDR3 is TGTGCCAGCAGCCGCCGTCAGGAAGCTGGAAACACCATATATTTT.

Notes on this clone: The same CDR3 also results from other DNA sequences found in this sample. The J gene is TRBJ1-2, the V gene TRBV7-2; D unclear. Germline values: CDR1 SGHTA, CDR2 FQGNSA. V lost 5 bases, J lost 3 bases, and 10 bases lay in between. The CDR3 extends over 13 amino acids. This CDR3 is CASSPDRDYGYTF. The CDR3 region has the DNA TGTGCCAGCAGCCCCGACCGGGACTATGGCTACACCTTC.

This clone was counted once. V and J are TRBV18 and TRBJ2-7, with 13 bases fitting TRBD2. V was pared by 4 bases and J by 6 bases, with 9 bases of the junction left unmatched. The CDR3 contains 16 residues. Germline loops: CDR1 KGHSH, CDR2 LQKENI. The chain's CDR3 is CASSRDRTSGRLEQYF. The CDR3 coding sequence is TGTGCCAGCTCACGGGACCGGACTAGCGGGAGACTCGAGCAGTACTTC.

V is TRBV5-6 and J is TRBJ2-3; possibly TRBD1 for D (7 bases). V was trimmed by 4 bases and J by 5 bases, leaving 17 bases between them. This CDR3 spans 15 amino acids. The germline CDR1 and CDR2 sequences are SGHDT and YYEEEE. The CDR3 DNA reads TGTGCCAGCAGCATCCAGGGGGGACCGTTAGATACGCAGTATTTT. As protein: CASSIQGGPLDTQYF.

The CDR3 is CASSLLRDSENTEAFF. For the CDR3, the DNA is TGTGCCAGCAGCTTGCTTCGGGACAGCGAGAACACTGAAGCTTTCTTT. The rearrangement uses TRBV5-6 and TRBJ1-1, with 7 bases that match TRBD1. Germline CDR1 SGHDT, CDR2 YYEEEE. The J segment lost 1 base and the V segment lost 1 base, leaving 7 bases of the junction unmatched. This CDR3 contains 16 residues. The whole variable domain, filled in from reference TRBV5-6 and TRBJ1-1, reads DAGVTQSPTHLIKTRGQQVTLRCSPKSGHDTVSWYQQALGQGPQFIFQYYEEEERQRGNFPDRFSGHQFPNYSSELNVNALLLGDSALYLCASSLLRDSENTEAFFGQGTRLTVV.

The chain is built from TRBV23-1 and TRBJ1-5; possibly TRBD1 for D (6 bases). TRBV23-1 is an ORF, and what it does is uncertain. The CDR3 has 16 amino acids. V was cut by 4 bases and J by 0 bases, with 13 bases left in between. The CDR3: CASSPNRVYSNQPQHF. The CDR3 nucleotides are TGCGCCAGCAGTCCCAACAGGGTATATAGCAATCAGCCCCAGCATTTT.

The chain uses TRBV6-6 and TRBJ2-5, with D maybe TRBD1 (6 bases). The CDR3 spans 14 residues. Per the germline V gene, CDR1 is MNHNY and CDR2 is SVGAGI (reference sequence). V was clipped by 6 bases and J by 3 bases, with 14 bases between them. The CDR3 sequence: CASSIEGVEETQYF. As DNA, the CDR3 is TGTGCCAGCAGCATTGAGGGGGTGGAAGAGACCCAGTACTTC.

The rearrangement joins TRBV18 to TRBJ2-3, with 8 bases identical to TRBD2. Germline V gene sequence: CDR1 KGHSH, CDR2 LQKENI. The CDR3 contains 16 residues. The junction had 7 bases not matched to a gene; V was cut back by 3 bases and J by 2 bases. In DNA, the CDR3 is TGTGCCAGCTCACCGAAACGAGCGGGGGCCACAGATACGCAGTATTTT. It specifies CASSPKRAGATDTQYF.

The chain is built from TRBV11-2 and TRBJ2-5; 7 bases are shared with TRBD1. The CDR3 is 15 amino acids. The V segment lost 4 bases and the J segment 0 bases; nucleotides outside the gene matches: 5. In germline, CDR1 is SGHAT, CDR2 FQNNGV. The CDR3 DNA sequence: TGTGCCAGCAGCTCGACAGGGTTGTACCAAGAGACCCAGTACTTC. This sequence encodes CASSSTGLYQETQYF.

This sequence joins TRBV11-2 and TRBJ2-7; D may be TRBD2 (6 bases). Per germline, CDR1 SGHAT and CDR2 FQNNGV. CDR3 length equals 16 residues. Between the trimmed V and J ends, which lost 1 base and 0 bases, there was a span of 13 bases. CDR3 in amino acids: CASSLGSGPSSYEQYF. The CDR3 DNA reads as TGTGCCAGCAGCTTAGGAAGCGGGCCTAGCTCCTACGAGCAGTACTTC.

The chain recombines TRBV5-1 with TRBJ2-1; the D gene is possibly TRBD2 (7 bases). The CDR3 loop spans 16 amino acids. In germline, CDR1 is SGHRS, CDR2 YFSETQ. V was cut by 4 bases and J by 8 bases, with 22 bases left in between. This CDR3 is CASSVRGGVISDEQFF. The CDR3 DNA is TGCGCCAGCAGCGTCCGAGGGGGGGTCATCAGCGATGAGCAGTTCTTC. Full variable domain (missing parts from reference TRBV5-1 and TRBJ2-1): KAGVTQTPRYLIKTRGQQVTLSCSPISGHRSVSWYQQTPGQGLQFLFEYFSETQRNKGNFPGRFSGRQFSNSRSEMNVSTLELGDSALYLCASSVRGGVISDEQFFGPGTRLTVL.

With respect to this clone: The same CDR3 arises from other DNA sequences in this sample as well. The chain links TRBV12-5 to TRBJ1-3; TRBD1 matches at 7 bases. Per germline, CDR1 LGHNT and CDR2 FRNRAP. The CDR3 length is 16 residues. Trimming removed 5 bases from V and 0 bases from J; junction bases left unmatched: 7. The CDR3 DNA reads as TGTGCTAGTGGTCTCGTGACAGGGTCCTCTGGAAACACCATATATTTT. Protein: CASGLVTGSSGNTIYF.

The V gene is TRBV29-1, the J gene TRBJ2-1, with a tentative D call TRBD2 (6 bases). Germline CDR1 SQVTM, CDR2 ANQGSEA. There are 15 residues in the CDR3. V lost 1 base and J 9 bases, leaving 19 bases between the germline ends. CDR3: CSVEGLGGDPPEQFF. For the CDR3, the DNA is TGCAGCGTTGAAGGTTTGGGGGGAGACCCGCCTGAGCAGTTCTTC.

The chain recombines TRBV10-2 with TRBJ1-5; the D is unclear. This CDR3 has 17 residues. The V end lost 0 bases, the J end lost 0 bases, and 12 bases lay between the germline ends. Germline values: CDR1 WSHSY, CDR2 SAAADI. The CDR3 nucleotides read TGCGCCAGCAGTGAGTCGAGGGCAGATAATAGCAATCAGCCCCAGCATTTT. Its protein product is CASSESRADNSNQPQHF.

V and J are TRBV7-6 and TRBJ1-3; TRBD1 matches 8 bases. The CDR3 is 17 residues long. Germline V gene data show CDR1 as SGHVS and CDR2 as FNYEAQ. V shed 2 bases and J 1 base; nucleotides not matched to a gene: 7. CDR3 nucleotide sequence: TGTGCCAGCAGCTTACTGGACAGGGCACTATCTGGAAACACCATATATTTT. It is translated as CASSLLDRALSGNTIYF. Supplemented by reference TRBV7-6 and TRBJ1-3, the full variable domain reads GAGVSQSPRYKVTKRGQDVALRCDPISGHVSLYWYRQALGQGPEFLTYFNYEAQQDKSGLPNDRFSAERPEGSISTLTIQRTEQRDSAMYRCASSLLDRALSGNTIYFGEGSWLTVV.

This clone was counted a few times. The J gene is TRBJ2-1, the V gene TRBV7-9, with D tentatively TRBD1 (6 bases). Looked up from germline, CDR1 is SEHNR and CDR2 is FQNEAQ (reference sequence). This CDR3 has 17 amino acids. V was shortened by 4 bases and J by 5 bases, with 21 bases between the two germline ends. The CDR3 region is CASSSHLARTDNNEQFF. The CDR3 DNA is TGTGCCAGCAGCTCACACCTAGCCCGGACAGACAACAATGAGCAGTTCTTC.